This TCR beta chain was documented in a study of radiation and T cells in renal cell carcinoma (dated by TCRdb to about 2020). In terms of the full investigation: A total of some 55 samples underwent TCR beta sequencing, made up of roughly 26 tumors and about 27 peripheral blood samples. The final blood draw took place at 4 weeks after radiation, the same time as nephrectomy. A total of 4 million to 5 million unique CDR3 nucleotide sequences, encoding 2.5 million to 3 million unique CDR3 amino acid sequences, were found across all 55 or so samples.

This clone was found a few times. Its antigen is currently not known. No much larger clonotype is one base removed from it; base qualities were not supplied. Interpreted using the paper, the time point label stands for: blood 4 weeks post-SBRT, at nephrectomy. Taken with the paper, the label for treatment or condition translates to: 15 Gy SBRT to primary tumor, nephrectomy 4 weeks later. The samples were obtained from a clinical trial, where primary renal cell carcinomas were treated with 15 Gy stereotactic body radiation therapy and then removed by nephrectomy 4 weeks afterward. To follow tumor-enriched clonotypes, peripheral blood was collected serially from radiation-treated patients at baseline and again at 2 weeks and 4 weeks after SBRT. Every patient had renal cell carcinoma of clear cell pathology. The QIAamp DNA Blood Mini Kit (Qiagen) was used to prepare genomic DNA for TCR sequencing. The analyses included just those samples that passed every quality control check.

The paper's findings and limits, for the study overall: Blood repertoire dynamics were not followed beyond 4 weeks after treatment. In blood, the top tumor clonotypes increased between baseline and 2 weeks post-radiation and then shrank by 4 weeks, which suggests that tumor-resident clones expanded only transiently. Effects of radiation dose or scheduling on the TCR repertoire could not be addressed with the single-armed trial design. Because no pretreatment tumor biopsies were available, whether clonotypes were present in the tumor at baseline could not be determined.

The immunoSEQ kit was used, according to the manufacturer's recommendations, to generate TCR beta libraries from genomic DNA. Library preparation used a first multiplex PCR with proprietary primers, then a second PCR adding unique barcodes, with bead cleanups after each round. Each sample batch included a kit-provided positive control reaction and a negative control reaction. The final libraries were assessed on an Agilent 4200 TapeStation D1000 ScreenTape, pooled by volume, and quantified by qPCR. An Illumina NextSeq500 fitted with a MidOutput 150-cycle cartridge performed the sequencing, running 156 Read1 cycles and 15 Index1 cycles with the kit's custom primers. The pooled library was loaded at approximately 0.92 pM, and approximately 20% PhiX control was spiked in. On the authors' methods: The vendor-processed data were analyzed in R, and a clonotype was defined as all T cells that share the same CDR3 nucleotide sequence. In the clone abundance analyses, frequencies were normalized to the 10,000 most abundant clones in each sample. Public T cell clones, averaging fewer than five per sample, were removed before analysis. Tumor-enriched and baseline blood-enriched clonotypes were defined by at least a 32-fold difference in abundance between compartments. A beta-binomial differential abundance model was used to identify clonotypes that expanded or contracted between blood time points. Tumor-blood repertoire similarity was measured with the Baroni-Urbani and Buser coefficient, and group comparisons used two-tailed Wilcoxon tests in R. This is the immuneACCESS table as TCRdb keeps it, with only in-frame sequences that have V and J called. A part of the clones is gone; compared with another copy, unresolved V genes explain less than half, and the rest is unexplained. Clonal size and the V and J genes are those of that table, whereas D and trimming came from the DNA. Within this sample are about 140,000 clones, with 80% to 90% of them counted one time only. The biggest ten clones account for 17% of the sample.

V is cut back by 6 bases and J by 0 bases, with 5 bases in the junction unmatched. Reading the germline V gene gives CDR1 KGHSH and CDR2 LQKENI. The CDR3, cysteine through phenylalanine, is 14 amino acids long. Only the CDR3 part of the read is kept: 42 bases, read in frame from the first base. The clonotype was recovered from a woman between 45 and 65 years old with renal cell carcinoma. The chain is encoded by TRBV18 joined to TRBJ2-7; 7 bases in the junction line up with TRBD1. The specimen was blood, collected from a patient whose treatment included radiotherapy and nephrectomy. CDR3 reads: CASSLQGNSYEQYF. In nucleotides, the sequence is TGTGCCAGCTCGCTACAGGGGAACTCCTACGAGCAGTACTTC.